There are a few counts of the clone carrying this T cell receptor (beta chain). CDR1 is SNHLY, CDR2 FYNNEI, per germline. V was trimmed by 6 bases and J by 4 bases, leaving 23 bases between them. The CDR3 consists of 17 residues. The source of the sample is a study of control samples from healthy donors and cancer patients. The data were produced by immunoSEQ multiplex PCR, yet TCRdb's version contains in-frame clones alone and is incomplete. The sample lists some 130,000 clones; approximately 92% were seen once. The receptor was isolated from a woman aged 50 to 60 in good health. The sequenced sample was blood. The chain joins TRBV2 to TRBJ2-3; D is perhaps TRBD1 (5 bases). CDR3 nucleotides: TGTGCCAGCAGGAAAGGCCAAACCTCAGGGAAATCAGATACGCAGTATTTT. Protein sequence: CASRKGQTSGKSDTQYF.